Shown below are 25 T cell receptor beta chains from a single sample sequenced in a study of control samples from healthy donors and cancer patients. Measured with immunoSEQ multiplex PCR; TCRdb has only the in-frame clones, and not every one. The table shows 40,000 to 65,000 clones, with about nine tenths occurring only once. Sequenced sample: PBMCs. All receptors come from a man in his sixties with head and neck cancer.

This chain uses TRBV5-1 with TRBJ2-7; 10 bases match TRBD1. Germline V gene lookup returns CDR1 SGHRS and CDR2 YFSETQ. The CDR3 is 16 amino acids. The J segment lost 3 bases and the V segment lost 1 base, leaving 7 bases of the junction unmatched. The CDR3 DNA follows: TGCGCCAGCAGCTTGCAGCCGGGACAGGGGATCTACGAGCAGTACTTC. Amino acid sequence: CASSLQPGQGIYEQYF. Filled out from reference TRBV5-1 and TRBJ2-7, the complete variable domain reads KAGVTQTPRYLIKTRGQQVTLSCSPISGHRSVSWYQQTPGQGLQFLFEYFSETQRNKGNFPGRFSGRQFSNSRSEMNVSTLELGDSALYLCASSLQPGQGIYEQYFGPGTRLTVT.

This clone was seen a single time. The V and J genes are TRBV5-4 and TRBJ2-1; 10 bases align to TRBD2. V lost 0 bases to trimming and J lost 5 bases; unmatched junction nucleotides: 2. CDR1 and CDR2 from the germline V gene are SGHNT and YYREEE (reference sequence). CDR3 length: 15 residues. The CDR3: CASSLALAGDNEQFF. CDR3 sequence (DNA): TGTGCCAGCAGCTTGGCTCTAGCGGGGGACAATGAGCAGTTCTTC. The variable domain in full, with the rest retrieved from reference TRBV5-4 and TRBJ2-1, is ETGVTQSPTHLIKTRGQQVTLRCSSQSGHNTVSWYQQALGQGPQFIFQYYREEENGRGNFPPRFSGLQFPNYSSELNVNALELDDSALYLCASSLALAGDNEQFFGPGTRLTVL.

This clone was found once. V usage is TRBV7-2 and J usage is TRBJ2-1; D possibly corresponds to TRBD2 (5 bases). The CDR3 spans 17 residues. Germline assignment: CDR1 SGHTA and CDR2 FQGNSA. V lost 2 bases and J lost 2, with 16 bases in between. CDR3: CASSLYSGLAAYNEQFF. CDR3 sequence (DNA): TGTGCCAGCAGCTTATACTCCGGCCTAGCCGCCTACAATGAGCAGTTCTTC.

The genes are TRBV5-6 and TRBJ2-7, with a possible D match to TRBD2 (6 bases). The CDR3 spans 16 residues. Trimming removed 5 bases at V and 0 bases at J, with 18 bases between. From germline, CDR1 is SGHDT and CDR2 YYEEEE. CDR3 sequence: CASSFLDSRGSYEQYF. The CDR3, as DNA: TGTGCCAGCAGTTTCTTGGACTCGCGGGGCTCCTACGAGCAGTACTTC. Based on the CDR3 plus reference TRBV5-6 and TRBJ2-7, the full variable domain is DAGVTQSPTHLIKTRGQQVTLRCSPKSGHDTVSWYQQALGQGPQFIFQYYEEEERQRGNFPDRFSGHQFPNYSSELNVNALLLGDSALYLCASSFLDSRGSYEQYFGPGTRLTVT.

This clone was seen a single time. J is TRBJ2-1 and V is TRBV2; 7 bases are a match to TRBD2. The CDR3 runs to 17 residues. Germline values: CDR1 SNHLY, CDR2 FYNNEI. The junction had 14 bases not matched to a gene; V was cut back by 5 bases and J by 4 bases. Here the CDR3 reads CASSTTVRWGGYNEQFF. CDR3 sequence (DNA): TGTGCCAGCAGTACCACCGTGCGGTGGGGGGGGTACAATGAGCAGTTCTTC.

J is TRBJ2-2 and V is TRBV14; D not resolved. V lost 0 bases, J lost 5 bases, and 7 bases lay in between. The CDR3 sequence is 14 residues long. Per the germline V gene, CDR1 is SGHDN and CDR2 is FVKESK. CDR3 amino acids: CASSQEAGTGELFF. CDR3 DNA: TGTGCCAGCAGCCAAGAAGCCGGGACCGGGGAGCTGTTTTTT.

The chain has TRBV5-6 and TRBJ1-3; possible D gene TRBD1, 6 bases. Looked up from germline, CDR1 is SGHDT and CDR2 is YYEEEE. The V end was cut by 4 bases, the J end by 0 bases, with 8 bases between. This CDR3 is 14 amino acids long. The CDR3 here is CASSQGLSGNTIYF. CDR3 DNA sequence: TGTGCCAGCAGCCAGGGGCTCTCTGGAAACACCATATATTTT.

This sequence joins TRBV11-2 and TRBJ2-2, with 10 bases that match TRBD1. CDR3 length: 15 amino acids. J was trimmed by 3 bases and V by 3 bases; bases with no gene match: 1. Germline V gives CDR1 SGHAT, CDR2 FQNNGV. CDR3 DNA sequence: TGTGCCAGCAGCTTGACAGGGGGCTACACCGGGGAGCTGTTTTTT. As protein: CASSLTGGYTGELFF.

This rearrangement joins TRBV24-1 to TRBJ2-1; 13 positions match TRBD2. The trim removed 4 bases at V and 2 bases at J, leaving 10 bases unmatched. Germline CDR1 reads KGHDR; CDR2 reads SFDVKD. The CDR3 extends over 19 amino acids. CDR3 sequence (DNA): TGTGCCACCAGTGACCCCCAGAGACTAGCGGGGGGACCCTACAATGAGCAGTTCTTC. Translating gives CATSDPQRLAGGPYNEQFF.

This clone was picked up one time. The genes are TRBV7-2 and TRBJ2-5; D unclear. The germline V and J ends were trimmed by 6 bases and 5 bases, with 16 bases remaining between them. This CDR3 is built from 14 residues. Germline CDR1 is SGHTA and CDR2 is FQGNSA. CDR3 sequence (DNA): TGTGCCAGCAGACCTCAATGGGGTGGGGAGACCCAGTACTTC. Amino acids: CASRPQWGGETQYF. Full variable domain (remainder filled in from reference TRBV7-2 and TRBJ2-5): GAGVSQSPSNKVTEKGKDVELRCDPISGHTALYWYRQSLGQGLEFLIYFQGNSAPDKSGLPSDRFSAERTGGSVSTLTIQRTQQEDSAVYLCASRPQWGGETQYFGPGTRLLVL.

J is TRBJ1-1 and V is TRBV5-3; tentatively, D is TRBD1 (6 bases). TRBV5-3 is an ORF; its function is uncertain. Trimming removed 3 bases at V and 1 base at J, with 10 bases between. The length of the CDR3 is 14 residues. CDR3 DNA: TGTGCCAGAAGCTCACGGGACAAGAACACTGAAGCTTTCTTT. Its protein is CARSSRDKNTEAFF.

This clone showed up just once. CDR3 bases: TGTGCCAGCTCACCGGGTCAACCCGGGGGTGGAAACACCATATATTTT. Residues: CASSPGQPGGGNTIYF. The chain employs TRBV18 and TRBJ1-3; D may be TRBD1 (5 bases). Germline V gene data show CDR1 as KGHSH and CDR2 as LQKENI. V dropped 3 bases and J dropped 3 bases, with 15 bases sitting between them. The CDR3 sequence is 16 residues long.

The chain is built from TRBV6-1 and TRBJ1-6; D gene ambiguous. The CDR3 is 16 residues long. The germline V and J ends were trimmed by 1 base and 9 bases, with 16 bases remaining between them. Germline V gives CDR1 MNHNS, CDR2 SASEGT. The CDR3 sequence: CASSEVNIGVVSPLHF. The CDR3 DNA is TGTGCCAGCAGTGAAGTAAACATCGGGGTAGTTTCACCCCTCCACTTT.

The rearrangement joins TRBV5-1 to TRBJ2-4; D is unresolved. Germline V gives CDR1 SGHRS, CDR2 YFSETQ. The V end was cut by 4 bases, the J end by 3 bases, with 17 bases between. The CDR3 runs to 16 residues. CDR3 nucleotide sequence: TGCGCCAGCAGCCCCCCCGGAGCCTCGGGCAAAAACATTCAGTACTTC. It encodes CASSPPGASGKNIQYF.

The J gene is TRBJ1-1, the V gene TRBV7-2; possible D gene TRBD1, 5 bases. The CDR3 totals 14 residues. The germline V gene has CDR1 SGHTA and CDR2 FQGNSA. Trimming left V 4 bases short and J 1 base short, with 10 bases between. As DNA, the CDR3 is TGTGCCAGCAGCTATAGCCAGGGGAACACTGAAGCTTTCTTT. Protein product: CASSYSQGNTEAFF.

The V and J genes are TRBV6-5 and TRBJ1-1; the D gene is possibly TRBD1 (6 bases). The CDR3 is made up of 16 amino acids. Germline V gives CDR1 MNHEY, CDR2 SVGAGI. Between the trimmed V and J ends, which lost 2 bases and 5 bases, there was a span of 18 bases. This CDR3 is CASSYGFTGIPTEAFF. In DNA form, the CDR3 reads TGTGCCAGCAGTTACGGCTTCACAGGGATCCCAACTGAAGCTTTCTTT.

The chain employs TRBV28 and TRBJ1-4; D is perhaps TRBD1 (5 bases). V was trimmed by 8 bases and J by 4 bases, leaving 14 bases between them. Per the germline V gene, CDR1 is MDHEN and CDR2 is SYDVKM. CDR3 length: 14 amino acids. CDR3 sequence reads: CASDNGGYNEKLFF. CDR3 sequence (DNA): TGTGCCAGCGATAACGGGGGATATAATGAAAAACTGTTTTTT.

The count of this clone is one. The chain has TRBV11-1 and TRBJ2-1; D unresolved. This CDR3 comprises 14 residues. The germline V gene encodes CDR1 SGHAT and CDR2 FQDESV (reference sequence). V lost 1 base to trimming and J lost 9 bases, with 13 bases between them. CDR3: CASSLGAGLREQFF. DNA for the CDR3: TGTGCCAGCAGCTTAGGGGCCGGGCTGCGTGAGCAGTTCTTC.

The chain couples TRBV5-5 to TRBJ2-5; the D is unclear. Trimming left V 6 bases short and J 3 bases short, with 12 bases between. CDR1 is SGHKS, CDR2 YYEKEE, per germline (reference sequence). CDR3 size: 13 residues. DNA for the CDR3: TGTGCCAGCACCCTAGTTCCCAAAGAGACCCAGTACTTC. Amino acid sequence: CASTLVPKETQYF.

This chain joins TRBV28 and TRBJ1-1; D gene ambiguous. Germline V CDR1 and CDR2: MDHEN, SYDVKM. V was clipped by 6 bases and J by 4 bases, with 9 bases between them. The CDR3 runs to 12 residues. The CDR3 sequence is CASSPPTTEAFF. CDR3 in DNA: TGTGCCAGCAGCCCTCCAACCACTGAAGCTTTCTTT.

The V gene is TRBV10-3, the J gene TRBJ2-7; weak D call: TRBD1 (5 bases). This CDR3 has 15 residues. The V and J ends lost 0 bases and 4 bases respectively, with 13 bases between them. Per germline, CDR1 ENHRY and CDR2 SYGVKD. Written as DNA, the CDR3 is TGTGCCATCAGTGAGTCGAAAAAGGGGCGGTACGAGCAGTACTTC. It translates to CAISESKKGRYEQYF.

This sequence joins TRBV7-9 and TRBJ1-1; D unresolved. V was shortened by 4 bases and J by 4 bases, with 4 bases between the two germline ends. Germline V lookup: CDR1 SEHNR, CDR2 FQNEAQ (reference sequence). CDR3 length equals 11 residues. The DNA for the CDR3 is TGTGCCAGCAGCTCGAGCACTGAAGCTTTCTTT. Its protein product is CASSSSTEAFF.

This chain uses TRBV29-1 with TRBJ2-1; D unresolved. V was shortened by 0 bases and J by 9 bases, with 18 bases between the two germline ends. Germline-derived CDR1 and CDR2 are SQVTM and ANQGSEA. The CDR3 extends over 15 amino acids. CDR3: CSVEDPKRVASEQFF. For the CDR3, the DNA is TGCAGCGTTGAAGACCCAAAACGGGTGGCAAGTGAGCAGTTCTTC.

This sequence joins TRBV27 and TRBJ2-1; 13 bases agree with TRBD2. J gave up 8 bases and V 4 bases, and 5 bases lay outside the gene matches. The CDR3 totals 15 residues. CDR1 and CDR2 (germline): MNHEY, SMNVEV (reference sequence). In DNA, the CDR3 is TGTGCCAGCAGTTCGGGACTAGCGGGGTATTATGAGCAGTTCTTC. It codes for CASSSGLAGYYEQFF.

The rearrangement joins TRBV5-5 to TRBJ1-2; D might be TRBD1 (6 bases). The germline CDR1 and CDR2 sequences are SGHKS and YYEKEE (reference sequence). The ends were cut back, 4 bases at V and 3 bases at J, with 19 bases in the middle. This CDR3 spans 16 amino acids. DNA for the CDR3: TGTGCCAGCAGCGTAGCGTGGGGGGCAGTATACTATGGCTACACCTTC. It yields the protein CASSVAWGAVYYGYTF.